Listed below are T cell receptor beta chains from one sample, sequenced in a study of cytomegalovirus exposure and HLA in healthy donors. Generated by immunoSEQ multiplex PCR, the TCRdb table keeps only in-frame clones and is missing some. Of around 170,000 clones listed, around 85% are singletons. Sequenced sample: PBMCs. Receptors originate from a man over 45 in good health and CMV-seropositive. Both conserved end residues are part of each CDR3. D genes are given only for firm matches. Not all rows give a size; the values are once, few, many and, for expanded clones, a class.

D gene	V gene	clone size	J gene	CDR3 DNA	CDR3 protein
-	TRBV15	-	TRBJ2-4	TGTGCCACCAGCACCCAACGGGGACAAATGGGAAACATTCAGTACTTC	CATSTQRGQMGNIQYF
-	TRBV6-1	-	TRBJ1-1	TGTGCCAGCAGCCACGGGGAAGACACTGAAGCTTTCTTT	CASSHGEDTEAFF
-	TRBV28	-	TRBJ2-2	TGTGCCAGCAGACGAGGCGGGGCCGGGGAGCTGTTTTTT	CASRRGGAGELFF
TRBD1	TRBV5-4	-	TRBJ1-2	TGTGCCAGCAAGACAGGGTACCAGGACAATGGCTACACCTTC	CASKTGYQDNGYTF
-	TRBV18	-	TRBJ2-1	TGTGCCAGCTCACCACAGACAGGATACAATGAGCAGTTCTTC	CASSPQTGYNEQFF
TRBD1	TRBV7-2	-	TRBJ2-5	TGTGCCAGCAGCTCGGGACAGGGGAAGGGTGAGACCCAGTACTTC	CASSSGQGKGETQYF
TRBD1	TRBV28	-	TRBJ1-1	TGTGCCAGCAGTCCACCGACAGGGATTAAGACTGAAGCTTTCTTT	CASSPPTGIKTEAFF
-	TRBV19	-	TRBJ2-5	TGTGCCAGTAGTATTCAGCGGCAAGAGACCCAGTACTTC	CASSIQRQETQYF
-	TRBV7-7	-	TRBJ2-7	TGTGCTAGCAGCTTTCAGAAGGGGCATGAGCAGTACTTC	CASSFQKGHEQYF
-	TRBV27	-	TRBJ2-1	TGTGCCAGCTCTGGGTACAGGGCAACCTACAATGAGCAGTTCTTC	CASSGYRATYNEQFF
TRBD2	TRBV6-5	once	TRBJ2-3	TGTGCCAGCAGACCCCGGCGGGAGTCAGATACGCAGTATTTT	CASRPRRESDTQYF
-	TRBV7-8	-	TRBJ2-1	TGTGCCAGCAGCCCCCTTGCGTTAACCAACAATGAGCAGTTCTTC	CASSPLALTNNEQFF
-	TRBV9	-	TRBJ2-5	TGTGCCAGCAGCTCCCGCCTACAAGAGACCCAGTACTTC	CASSSRLQETQYF
TRBD1	TRBV5-1	-	TRBJ2-1	TGCGCCAGCAGCCTTTGGGGAAGGACAGGGAGAACGAATGAGCAGTTCTTC	CASSLWGRTGRTNEQFF
-	TRBV11-2	-	TRBJ1-2	TGTGCCAGCAGCACTTTGAAGCGGGGGGATCATGGCTATGGCTACACCTTC	CASSTLKRGDHGYGYTF
-	TRBV4-1	-	TRBJ2-1	TGCGCCAGCAGCCCCGGTTGGGAGGATGAGCAGTTCTTC	CASSPGWEDEQFF
-	TRBV19	-	TRBJ2-1	TGTGCCAGTAGTATAGCGGGGGCTAGCGGCCCTCGATCCAATGAGCAGTTCTTC	CASSIAGASGPRSNEQFF
TRBD2	TRBV12-5	-	TRBJ2-7	TGTGCTAGTGGTCATAAGGAGGGAGGGCCCCCCTACGAGCAGTACTTC	CASGHKEGGPPYEQYF
-	TRBV18	-	TRBJ1-4	TGTGCCAGCTCCGGCGGGACGGATGAAAAACTGTTTTTT	CASSGGTDEKLFF
-	TRBV7-2	-	TRBJ2-7	TGTGCCAGCAGCCTCGGGAGCGTGGCCTACGAGCAGTACTTC	CASSLGSVAYEQYF
-	TRBV6-6	-	TRBJ1-3	TGTGCCAGCAGTTCGTTAAGCTTTTCTGGAAACACCATATATTTT	CASSSLSFSGNTIYF
TRBD1	TRBV9	few	TRBJ1-1	TGTGCCAGCAGCGCGAGGGGGACAGCTTCTTTGGGCACTGAAGCTTTCTTT	CASSARGTASLGTEAFF
-	TRBV30	-	TRBJ1-2	TGTGCCTGGAGTGTGGGAGGGTCTGTCCTTCACTATGGCTACACCTTC	CAWSVGGSVLHYGYTF
TRBD2	TRBV7-9	-	TRBJ2-7	TGTTCCAGCAGCTTAGGACTAGCGGGAGCTAGCTCCTACGAGCAGTACTTC	CSSSLGLAGASSYEQYF
TRBD1	TRBV28	-	TRBJ2-2	TGTGCCAGCAGTTCCGGGACAGTAGACACCGGGGAGCTGTTTTTT	CASSSGTVDTGELFF
TRBD1	TRBV5-1	few	TRBJ2-2	TGCGCCAGCAGCTTCGGACAGGGGGCCGGGGAGCTGTTTTTT	CASSFGQGAGELFF
TRBD2	TRBV5-1	-	TRBJ2-3	TGCGCCAGCAGCTTTAGCGGGGCCGGGGATACGCAGTATTTT	CASSFSGAGDTQYF
-	TRBV13	-	TRBJ2-3	TGTGCCAGCAGCCTTGAGGGCGATACGCAGTATTTT	CASSLEGDTQYF
-	TRBV7-8	-	TRBJ2-4	TGTGCCAGCAGTTTCAACCAGGGAGCCAAAAACATTCAGTACTTC	CASSFNQGAKNIQYF
-	TRBV6-5	-	TRBJ2-7	TGTGCCAGCAGTCCCTGGGCGGGATCCTACGAGCAGTACTTC	CASSPWAGSYEQYF
-	TRBV7-9	few	TRBJ2-5	TGTGCCAGCAGCTTAATCTCTGGTACTGGCCAAGAGACCCAGTACTTC	CASSLISGTGQETQYF
TRBD1	TRBV5-4	-	TRBJ2-3	TGTGCCAGCAGCCGAACGACCGGGACAGGCACAGATACGCAGTATTTT	CASSRTTGTGTDTQYF
-	TRBV6-1	-	TRBJ2-6	TGTGCCAGCAGTGAATATAGAGTCACCCAATCTGGGGCCAACGTCCTGACTTTC	CASSEYRVTQSGANVLTF
TRBD1	TRBV5-6	-	TRBJ1-2	TGTGCCAGCAGCTTGGGATGGGACAGGGGTAAGGGCTACACCTTC	CASSLGWDRGKGYTF
-	TRBV11-2	-	TRBJ2-5	TGTGCCAGCAGCTTTCCCGGGACTCCCCAAGAGACCCAGTACTTC	CASSFPGTPQETQYF
TRBD1	TRBV5-1	once	TRBJ2-7	TGCGCCAGCAGCTTACAGGGGTCCTACGAGCAGTACTTC	CASSLQGSYEQYF
-	TRBV7-9	-	TRBJ1-2	TGTGCCAGCAGCCCTACGAGCTATGGCTACACCTTC	CASSPTSYGYTF
-	TRBV5-1	-	TRBJ1-5	TGCGCCAGCAGCTTGCAAGGGCTTGGAGGTCAGCCCCAGCATTTT	CASSLQGLGGQPQHF
TRBD2	TRBV5-5	-	TRBJ2-2	TGTGCCAGCAGCTTGGCTAGCGGGCGATACACCGGGGAGCTGTTTTTT	CASSLASGRYTGELFF
TRBD2	TRBV18	-	TRBJ2-1	TGTGCCAGCTCACCGCTAGCGGGATACGCCGATGAGCAGTTCTTC	CASSPLAGYADEQFF
-	TRBV18	once	TRBJ1-6	TGTGCCAGCTCACCCGCTAGCACAGGGTATAATTCACCCCTCCACTTT	CASSPASTGYNSPLHF
TRBD1	TRBV5-1	-	TRBJ1-2	TGCGCCAGCAGCTTGGGGGGACAGGATGGCTACACCTTC	CASSLGGQDGYTF
TRBD1	TRBV5-1	-	TRBJ2-2	TGCGCCAGCAGCTTGGGCGCCGTGACAGGGAAGGCCGGGGAGCTGTTTTTT	CASSLGAVTGKAGELFF
-	TRBV5-4	-	TRBJ1-1	TGTGCCAGCAGCTCCTCAGGGAACACTGAAGCTTTCTTT	CASSSSGNTEAFF
TRBD1	TRBV7-9	few	TRBJ1-5	TGTGCCAGCAGCTTAGAGTCCCGGGACAGATATCAGCCCCAGCATTTT	CASSLESRDRYQPQHF
-	TRBV6-1	-	TRBJ2-1	TGTGCCAGCAGTGGGACTTTGGGGGGTCGTGAGGGGTTCAATGAGCAGTTCTTC	CASSGTLGGREGFNEQFF
TRBD2	TRBV6-5	-	TRBJ2-5	TGTGCCAGCAGGCCTAGCGGGAGAAAAGAGACCCAGTACTTC	CASRPSGRKETQYF
-	TRBV19	-	TRBJ2-1	TGTGCCAGTAGTATAGCCAGGGTCAATGAGCAGTTCTTC	CASSIARVNEQFF
-	TRBV10-2	-	TRBJ1-6	TGCGCCAGCAGTGAGGAGGGCTCCTATAATTCACCCCTCCACTTT	CASSEEGSYNSPLHF
-	TRBV4-2	once	TRBJ1-5	TGTGCCAGCAGCCAAGGACTTGGAGAACGGCCCCAGCATTTT	CASSQGLGERPQHF
TRBD2	TRBV19	-	TRBJ2-5	TGTGCCAGTAGTATCACGCGGGGGGACCAAGAGACCCAGTACTTC	CASSITRGDQETQYF
TRBD1	TRBV29-1	-	TRBJ2-1	TGCAGCGTGGCCGGACAGGGTGCCTACAATGAGCAGTTCTTC	CSVAGQGAYNEQFF
TRBD1	TRBV2	-	TRBJ2-7	TGTGCCAGCAGTGGGACGGGACAGGGGACCTACGAGCAGTACTTC	CASSGTGQGTYEQYF